These 10 T cell receptor beta chains originate from one sample sequenced in a study of blood T cell repertoires in COVID-19. The assay was immunoSEQ multiplex PCR, and TCRdb's table has in-frame clones only and misses some. The sample has about 150,000 clones, under 90% seen once. The sample consisted of peripheral blood. The receptors derive from an elderly woman with active or convalescent COVID-19.

This clone was picked up one time. This chain joins TRBV18 and TRBJ2-1, with TRBD2 matching 14 bases. This CDR3 region has 15 residues. Trimming took 6 bases from V and 9 from J; bases not matched to a gene: 7. CDR1 is KGHSH, CDR2 LQKENI, per germline. In nucleotides, the CDR3 is TGTGCCAGCTCCGGGGGACTAGCGGGAGAGGGTGAGCAGTTCTTC. It yields the protein CASSGGLAGEGEQFF. Full variable domain (rest looked up from reference TRBV18 and TRBJ2-1): NAGVMQNPRHLVRRRGQEARLRCSPMKGHSHVYWYRQLPEEGLKFMVYLQKENIIDESGMPKERFSAEFPKEGPSILRIQQVVRGDSAAYFCASSGGLAGEGEQFFGPGTRLTVL.

The V gene is TRBV2, the J gene TRBJ2-6, with unresolved D. Germline assignment: CDR1 SNHLY and CDR2 FYNNEI. CDR3 size: 14 residues. Trimming took off 4 bases at V and 4 bases at J, with 8 bases between the two ends. The CDR3 bases are TGTGCCAGCAGTGCCTCTCTCGGGGCCAACGTCCTGACTTTC. The encoded protein is CASSASLGANVLTF.

This clone appeared a few times. The chain carries TRBV19 and TRBJ2-3; D remains ambiguous. The CDR3 sequence is 13 residues long. Germline values: CDR1 LNHDA, CDR2 SQIVND (reference sequence). The germline V and J ends were trimmed by 10 bases and 0 bases, with 11 bases remaining between them. In nucleotides, the CDR3 is TGTGCCACTCGCCCCACTAGCACAGATACGCAGTATTTT. The encoded protein is CATRPTSTDTQYF.

In its sample, this clone was seen a few times. The rearrangement joins TRBV6-5 to TRBJ1-2, with TRBD1 matching 8 bases. From germline, CDR1 is MNHEY and CDR2 SVGAGI. The trim removed 4 bases at V and 3 bases at J, leaving 4 bases unmatched. The CDR3 is 14 amino acids. CDR3 residues: CASSFRQGYYGYTF. The CDR3 nucleotides read TGTGCCAGCAGTTTCCGACAGGGGTACTATGGCTACACCTTC.

In regard to this clone: Different DNA sequences within this sample yield the same CDR3. The genes are TRBV29-1 and TRBJ1-1; unclear D gene. The CDR3 has 13 residues. The germline V gene encodes CDR1 SQVTM and CDR2 ANQGSEA. Trimming left V 3 bases short and J 0 bases short, with 8 bases between. CDR3 DNA sequence: TGCAGCGTTGAGACGGGGATGAACACTGAAGCTTTCTTT. This translates into CSVETGMNTEAFF.

The CDR3 is CASSGVSRENQPQHF. As DNA, the CDR3 is TGTGCCAGCAGTGGAGTTTCCAGGGAAAATCAGCCCCAGCATTTT. This chain links TRBV2 with TRBJ1-5; perhaps TRBD1 as D (5 bases). The germline V and J ends were trimmed by 4 bases and 4 bases, with 14 bases remaining between them. The CDR3 is 15 amino acids. Germline V gene lookup returns CDR1 SNHLY and CDR2 FYNNEI.

This clone was seen a single time. This CDR3 is CASSSGTVNSPLHF. CDR3 DNA sequence: TGTGCCAGCAGCTCCGGGACAGTTAATTCACCCCTCCACTTT. V gene TRBV3-1 (or the pseudogene TRBV3-2) combines with J gene TRBJ1-6; 7 bases match TRBD1. The CDR3 is made up of 14 amino acids. J gave up 6 bases and V 5 bases, and 4 bases lay outside the gene matches. Germline V gives CDR1 LGHDT, CDR2 YNNKEL (reference sequence).

This rearrangement joins TRBV13 to TRBJ1-4; 10 bases map to TRBD1. The V gene end was trimmed by 5 bases and the J gene end by 4 bases; junction bases not matched to a gene: 4. CDR3 size: 15 residues. Germline CDR1 PRHDT, CDR2 FYEKMQ (reference sequence). CDR3 sequence (DNA): TGTGCCAGCAGCCCGAGGACAGGGGGTAATGAAAAACTGTTTTTT. This encodes CASSPRTGGNEKLFF.

The chain couples TRBV3-1 (or the pseudogene TRBV3-2) to TRBJ2-3; weak D call: TRBD2 (5 bases). The CDR3 runs to 16 residues. The V end lost 4 bases, the J end lost 4 bases, and 18 bases lay between the germline ends. From germline, CDR1 is LGHDT and CDR2 YNNKEL (reference sequence). This CDR3 is CASSLLLKGVADTQYF. DNA for the CDR3: TGTGCCAGCAGCCTCCTCCTGAAGGGAGTCGCAGATACGCAGTATTTT.

This chain uses TRBV7-9 with TRBJ1-5, with D perhaps TRBD1 (6 bases). With 1 base removed from V and 4 bases from J, the gap between germline ends came to 8 bases. Germline V CDR1 and CDR2: SEHNR, FQNEAQ (reference sequence). This CDR3 has 14 amino acids. The CDR3, as DNA: TGTGCCAGCAGCTTAGAAGGGGGAAATCAGCCCCAGCATTTT. It translates to CASSLEGGNQPQHF. Looking up the rest from reference TRBV7-9 and TRBJ1-5 gives the full variable domain: DTGVSQNPRHKITKRGQNVTFRCDPISEHNRLYWYRQTLGQGPEFLTYFQNEAQLEKSRLLSDRFSAERPKGSFSTLEIQRTEQGDSAMYLCASSLEGGNQPQHFGDGTRLSIL.